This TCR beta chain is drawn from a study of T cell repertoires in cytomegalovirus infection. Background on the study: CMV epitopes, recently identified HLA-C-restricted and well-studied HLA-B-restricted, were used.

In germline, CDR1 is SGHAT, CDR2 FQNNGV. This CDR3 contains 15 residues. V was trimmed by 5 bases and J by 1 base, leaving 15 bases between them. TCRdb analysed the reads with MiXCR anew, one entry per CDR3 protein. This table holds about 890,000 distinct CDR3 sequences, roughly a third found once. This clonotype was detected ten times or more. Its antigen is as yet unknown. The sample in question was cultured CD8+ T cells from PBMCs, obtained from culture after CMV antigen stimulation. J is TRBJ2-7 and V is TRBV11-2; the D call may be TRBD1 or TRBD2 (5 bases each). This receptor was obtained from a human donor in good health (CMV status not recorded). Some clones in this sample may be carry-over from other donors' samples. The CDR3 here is CASSAPGTPSYEQYF. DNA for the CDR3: TGTGCCAGCAGCGCTCCTGGGACGCCTTCCTACGAGCAGTACTTC.